The clone carrying this T cell receptor (beta chain) turned up a few times. The antigen is not known. This entry comes from a study of T-cell memory formation after mild COVID-19. General observations from the study: CD4/CD8 balance held among clones contracting day 15 to 85, and later expanders leaned CD4+.

The germline V gene has CDR1 DFQATT and CDR2 SNEGSKA (reference sequence). The CDR3 length is 17 residues. V was clipped by 3 bases and J by 4 bases; unmatched bases: 14. TCRdb recomputed calls from the 5' RACE reads with MiXCR, one row per CDR3 protein. This table holds about 350,000 distinct CDR3 sequences, roughly 13% found once. The TCR was taken from a young man who had mild COVID-19 (a few samples of this study predate the infection). Cell type and time point are not known. The chain has TRBV20-1 and TRBJ2-3; the match to TRBD1 covers 9 bases. Sequenced sample: PBMCs or a T cell subset sorted from them (not recorded which). The CDR3 region has the DNA TGCAGTGCTAGCGCCGTACCGGGACAGGGAGGCCCAGATACGCAGTATTTT. Protein product: CSASAVPGQGGPDTQYF.